This record covers a single TCR beta chain. Time point given: newly diagnosed, previously untreated cHL patient sample. The sample originates from a study of PD-1 blockade in classical Hodgkin lymphoma. The CDR3 runs to 15 residues. J was trimmed by 5 bases and V by 3 bases; bases with no gene match: 7. Germline CDR1 and CDR2: SEHNR and FQNEAQ (reference sequence). The table came from immunoSEQ multiplex PCR; TCRdb's copy has only in-frame clones and leaves some out. This table holds roughly 70,000 clones, 93% found once. This clonotype originated in a human donor with classical Hodgkin lymphoma. The rearrangement joins TRBV7-9 to TRBJ2-5; TRBD2 matches 9 bases. Sequenced: peripheral blood mononuclear cells (PBMCs). The CDR3 region has the DNA TGTGCCAGCAGCTTCCCGGGCGGGGGGGCCGAGACCCAGTACTTC. Residues: CASSFPGGGAETQYF.